The next 21 T cell receptor beta chains were all read from a single sample in a study of cytomegalovirus exposure and HLA in healthy donors. Profiling relied on immunoSEQ multiplex PCR, and the TCRdb table lists in-frame clones only, not all of them. Of 100,000 to 120,000 clones detected, around 87% appear once; the ten largest clones hold almost 1.5%. Specimen: PBMCs. The origin of the receptors is a woman under 40 in good health and CMV-seropositive.

The J gene is TRBJ1-1, the V gene TRBV11-3; D gene uncertain. In germline, CDR1 is SGHNT, CDR2 YENEEA. The ends were cut back, 4 bases at V and 3 bases at J, with 12 bases in the middle. The CDR3 runs 14 residues. The CDR3 DNA follows: TGTGCCAGCAGCTCCTCCTTCGGGGACACTGAAGCTTTCTTT. It codes for CASSSSFGDTEAFF.

The J gene is TRBJ2-1, the V gene TRBV21-1; TRBD1 was called by the table and not checked on the DNA. TRBV21-1 is termed a pseudogene. The length of the CDR3 is 16 residues. The CDR3: CASSKATGPFGGEQFF. DNA for the CDR3: TGTGCCAGCAGCAAAGCGACAGGACCCTTCGGAGGAGAGCAGTTCTTC.

V and J are TRBV2 and TRBJ2-5; D is possibly TRBD1 (6 bases). Germline V gives CDR1 SNHLY, CDR2 FYNNEI. The CDR3 extends over 14 amino acids. The germline V and J ends were trimmed by 9 bases and 4 bases, with 18 bases remaining between them. The CDR3 DNA sequence: TGTGCCAGACAGGGAACCCTCGGCAGAGAGACCCAGTACTTC. Translating gives CARQGTLGRETQYF.

The V and J genes are TRBV5-1 and TRBJ2-2; 8 positions match TRBD2. The germline gives CDR1 SGHRS, CDR2 YFSETQ. The CDR3 is 14 residues long. The V segment lost 0 bases and the J segment 6 bases; nucleotides outside the gene matches: 1. CDR3 in amino acids: CASSLEAGAGELFF. In DNA form, the CDR3 reads TGCGCCAGCAGCTTGGAAGCGGGAGCCGGGGAGCTGTTTTTT.

V gene TRBV29-1 combines with J gene TRBJ2-4, with D possibly TRBD1 on 6 matching bases. The CDR3 extends over 14 amino acids. The germline V gene encodes CDR1 SQVTM and CDR2 ANQGSEA. V was pared by 7 bases and J by 9 bases, with 22 bases between. The CDR3 region is CSDERQGPRIIQYF. DNA for the CDR3: TGCAGCGACGAAAGGCAGGGGCCGCGGATCATTCAGTACTTC.

V and J are TRBV29-1 and TRBJ1-2; tentative D call: TRBD1 (5 bases). The CDR3 contains 14 residues. V lost 6 bases to trimming and J lost 3 bases, with 17 bases between them. The germline CDR1 and CDR2 sequences are SQVTM and ANQGSEA. Here the CDR3 reads CSVLSQGEDYGYTF. The CDR3 bases are TGCAGCGTCCTCAGTCAAGGGGAGGACTATGGCTACACCTTC.

This clone was detected once. This chain connects TRBV5-6 to TRBJ1-2; D is ambiguous. V lost 6 bases and J 3 bases, leaving 15 bases between the germline ends. The germline V gene encodes CDR1 SGHDT and CDR2 YYEEEE. This CDR3 has 14 residues. The CDR3 DNA sequence: TGTGCCAGCATCCCTCGGGAGGGATACTATGGCTACACCTTC. Its translation: CASIPREGYYGYTF.

This sequence joins TRBV29-1 and TRBJ1-1; D uncertain. Trimming removed 4 bases at V and 7 bases at J, with 7 bases between. The CDR3 has 10 amino acids. Germline V gene sequence: CDR1 SQVTM, CDR2 ANQGSEA. As DNA, the CDR3 is TGCAGCGTTGTTGGCGGTGAAGCTTTCTTT. It yields the protein CSVVGGEAFF.

The rearrangement uses TRBV14 and TRBJ2-5, with 7 nucleotides matching TRBD1. The CDR3 contains 14 residues. Germline V lookup: CDR1 SGHDN, CDR2 FVKESK. V was pared by 4 bases and J by 4 bases, with 6 bases of the junction left unmatched. CDR3 bases: TGTGCCAGCAGCCCCGTAGGGGGCGGAGAGACCCAGTACTTC. Its protein is CASSPVGGGETQYF.

The gene calls are TRBV11-2 and TRBJ2-1; 13 nucleotides agree with TRBD2. Germline loops: CDR1 SGHAT, CDR2 FQNNGV. The CDR3 length is 14 residues. The trim removed 5 bases at V and 10 bases at J, leaving 5 bases unmatched. CDR3 sequence reads: CASSEEGLAGEQFF. The CDR3 DNA follows: TGTGCCAGCAGCGAAGAGGGACTAGCGGGAGAGCAGTTCTTC.

The chain joins TRBV29-1 to TRBJ2-4; 9 positions match TRBD1. V gave up 6 bases and J gave up 8 bases; unmatched junction bases: 5. CDR1 and CDR2 from the germline V gene are SQVTM and ANQGSEA. The CDR3 totals 12 residues. As DNA, the CDR3 is TGCAGCGTCCGACAGGGGGTAGACATTCAGTACTTC. Translated, it gives CSVRQGVDIQYF.

The CDR3 DNA follows: TGCGCCAGCAGCTTGGGGCGGCAATTTGAGGCTGAAGCTTTCTTT. Its translation: CASSLGRQFEAEAFF. The chain uses TRBV5-1 and TRBJ1-1, with no clear D. In germline, CDR1 is SGHRS, CDR2 YFSETQ. This CDR3 is 15 amino acids long. The ends were cut back, 0 bases at V and 6 bases at J, with 15 bases in the middle.

V usage is TRBV19 and J usage is TRBJ1-2; a weak D match, TRBD1 (6 bases). The ends were cut back, 8 bases at V and 3 bases at J, with 13 bases in the middle. The CDR3 has 13 residues. Germline V gene lookup returns CDR1 LNHDA and CDR2 SQIVND (reference sequence). The CDR3 here is CASHTTGYYGYTF. CDR3 nucleotide sequence: TGTGCCAGTCATACGACAGGCTACTATGGCTACACCTTC.

The genes are TRBV15 and TRBJ2-7; 12 nucleotides match TRBD2. There are 17 residues in the CDR3. Trimming at V came to 1 base and at J to 2 bases, leaving 6 bases not matched to a gene. The germline CDR1 and CDR2 sequences are LNHNV and YYDKDF (reference sequence). The CDR3 spells CATSRGASGRAAYEQYF. The CDR3 DNA is TGTGCCACCAGCAGAGGGGCTAGCGGGAGGGCCGCCTACGAGCAGTACTTC. Full variable domain (rest looked up from reference TRBV15 and TRBJ2-7): DAMVIQNPRYQVTQFGKPVTLSCSQTLNHNVMYWYQQKSSQAPKLLFHYYDKDFNNEADTPDNFQSRRPNTSFCFLDIRSPGLGDTAMYLCATSRGASGRAAYEQYFGPGTRLTVT.

CDR3 residues: CAWSTPRTGGVETQYF. CDR3 coding DNA: TGTGCCTGGAGTACCCCCCGGACAGGGGGAGTGGAGACCCAGTACTTC. V gene TRBV30 combines with J gene TRBJ2-5, with TRBD1 identical over 10 bases. The germline V gene encodes CDR1 GTSNPN and CDR2 SVGIG (reference sequence). V lost 2 bases and J lost 5; bases outside the gene matches: 11. There are 16 residues in the CDR3. Full variable domain (remainder filled in from reference TRBV30 and TRBJ2-5): SQTIHQWPATLVQPVGSPLSLECTVEGTSNPNLYWYRQAAGRGLQLLFYSVGIGQISSEVPQNLSASRPQDRQFILSSKKLLLSDSGFYLCAWSTPRTGGVETQYFGPGTRLLVL.

The chain is built from TRBV21-1 and TRBJ2-5; TRBD2, as called in the table, went unchecked against the DNA. TRBV21-1 is a listed pseudogene. The CDR3 sequence is 17 residues long. The CDR3 spells CASSKPRLAGAQETQYF. CDR3 sequence (DNA): TGTGCCAGCAGCAAACCCCGACTAGCGGGGGCCCAAGAGACCCAGTACTTC.

The genes are TRBV7-2 and TRBJ1-5; 7 nucleotides agree with TRBD1. The CDR3 contains 17 residues. Germline trimming cut 5 bases from V and 1 base from J; bases unmatched to any gene: 11. Looked up from germline, CDR1 is SGHTA and CDR2 is FQGNSA. CDR3 region: CASSPRGGGGSNQPQHF. In DNA form, the CDR3 reads TGTGCCAGCAGCCCCCGAGGAGGGGGCGGAAGCAATCAGCCCCAGCATTTT. Filled out from reference TRBV7-2 and TRBJ1-5, the complete variable domain reads GAGVSQSPSNKVTEKGKDVELRCDPISGHTALYWYRQSLGQGLEFLIYFQGNSAPDKSGLPSDRFSAERTGGSVSTLTIQRTQQEDSAVYLCASSPRGGGGSNQPQHFGDGTRLSIL.

This clone appeared a single time. CDR3 amino acids: CASSPRAIAQGTQYF. CDR3 sequence (DNA): TGCGCCAGCAGCCCTCGAGCCATCGCCCAGGGGACCCAGTACTTC. The J gene is TRBJ2-5, the V gene TRBV5-1, with D possibly TRBD1 on 5 matching bases. Trimming took off 4 bases at V and 7 bases at J, with 20 bases between the two ends. The CDR3 extends over 15 amino acids. Germline V gene lookup returns CDR1 SGHRS and CDR2 YFSETQ. The variable domain in full, completed from reference TRBV5-1 and TRBJ2-5, reads KAGVTQTPRYLIKTRGQQVTLSCSPISGHRSVSWYQQTPGQGLQFLFEYFSETQRNKGNFPGRFSGRQFSNSRSEMNVSTLELGDSALYLCASSPRAIAQGTQYFGPGTRLLVL.

CDR3 coding DNA: TGCGCCAGCAGCCAAGATCGAGCCAGCACAGATACGCAGTATTTT. Protein sequence: CASSQDRASTDTQYF. This chain connects TRBV4-3 to TRBJ2-3; no clear D. The V gene's germline CDR1 is LGHNA and CDR2 YSLEER. The germline V and J ends were trimmed by 0 bases and 0 bases, with 7 bases remaining between them. There are 15 residues in the CDR3.

This chain links TRBV2 with TRBJ1-5; D might be TRBD1 (5 bases). CDR1 and CDR2 from the germline V gene are SNHLY and FYNNEI. The CDR3 is 12 amino acids. The V gene lost 4 bases and the J gene lost 9 bases, with 10 bases spanning the gap. The CDR3 loop reads CASSGGGGPQHF. The CDR3, as DNA: TGTGCCAGCAGTGGGGGCGGGGGGCCCCAGCATTTT.

CDR3 bases: TGTGCCAGCAGTTCGCACAGGGCCCCCCATGGCTACACCTTC. It is translated as CASSSHRAPHGYTF. The chain employs TRBV6-6 and TRBJ1-2; maybe TRBD1 (6 bases). The CDR3 has 14 amino acids. The germline gives CDR1 MNHNY, CDR2 SVGAGI (reference sequence). V lost 4 bases to trimming and J lost 6 bases, with 15 bases between them.